These T cell receptor beta chains were read from a single sample in a study of cytomegalovirus exposure and HLA in healthy donors. Sequencing was performed with immunoSEQ multiplex PCR; in TCRdb, only in-frame clones are kept and a portion is missing. Seen here are approximately 180,000 clones, around 80% observed once, and the top ten hold approximately 6.7%. The sample taken for sequencing was PBMCs. These receptors all stem from a young man in good health and CMV-seropositive. Both conserved end residues are trimmed from each CDR3.

j_call: TRBJ2-7
v_call: TRBV5-8
cdr3_aa: ASSLTGREVGYEQY

j_call: TRBJ1-1
v_call: TRBV11-2
cdr3_aa: ASSPGTEAF

j_call: TRBJ2-1
v_call: TRBV2
cdr3_aa: ASTGGYNEQF

j_call: TRBJ2-5
v_call: TRBV27
cdr3_aa: ASSLVTSGETLQETQY

j_call: TRBJ2-2
v_call: TRBV6-5
cdr3_aa: ASSYGQGGNTGELF

j_call: TRBJ2-3
v_call: TRBV11-2
cdr3_aa: AAGRVAGGLDTQY

j_call: TRBJ2-5
v_call: TRBV10-1
cdr3_aa: ATSPGGYQETQY

j_call: TRBJ1-2
v_call: TRBV7-2
cdr3_aa: ASSLVGQKYGYT

j_call: TRBJ2-7
v_call: TRBV28
cdr3_aa: ASSRGAGNEQY

j_call: TRBJ1-3
v_call: TRBV11-2
cdr3_aa: ASSPTGTGNTIY

j_call: TRBJ2-3
v_call: TRBV19
cdr3_aa: ASSIGADPDTQY

j_call: TRBJ2-1
v_call: TRBV10-3
cdr3_aa: AISEGREHNEQF

j_call: TRBJ2-1
v_call: TRBV27
cdr3_aa: ASLAAYAMRDNEQF

j_call: TRBJ2-7
v_call: TRBV6-5
cdr3_aa: ASSYQTSAYYEQY

j_call: NA
v_call: TRBV25-1
cdr3_aa: ASSGEGGSLYEQY

j_call: TRBJ1-6
v_call: TRBV11-3
cdr3_aa: ASSLGQGYSPLH